Listed below are T cell receptor beta chains from one sample, sequenced in a study of CD8+ T cells in alopecia areata. Libraries were prepared by immunoSEQ multiplex PCR; TCRdb keeps only in-frame clonotypes and omits some of them. The data hold 200,000 to 250,000 clones, with 57% observed a single time. Specimen: CD4+ T cells sorted from blood, collected at week 0. These TCRs come from a human donor with alopecia areata. The CDR3 runs from the conserved cysteine through the conserved F or W. The order of the fields is D gene, V gene, J gene, clone size, CDR3 length, CDR3 DNA, CDR3 protein. A D gene is named only where the DNA matches it firmly. Part of the rows lack a size; the others show once, few, many or a class for expanded clones.

NA	TRBV7-9	TRBJ1-3	NA	14	TGTGCCAGCAGCTTAACGGACCCTGGAAACACCATATATTTT	CASSLTDPGNTIYF
NA	TRBV30	TRBJ2-7	NA	14	TGTGCCTGGACCGAAAAGGGGGGGATCTACGAGCAGTACTTC	CAWTEKGGIYEQYF
TRBD2	TRBV30	TRBJ2-1	NA	18	TGTGCCTGGAGTGTAACCGGTCGACTAGCGGACTTCTACAATGAGCAGTTCTTC	CAWSVTGRLADFYNEQFF
NA	TRBV6-1	TRBJ1-2	NA	12	TGTGCCAGCAGCATAACTCGCTATGGCTACACCTTC	CASSITRYGYTF
TRBD1	TRBV19	TRBJ2-3	NA	16	TGTGCCAGTAGTCCAACCGGGACAGGGAGGACAGATACGCAGTATTTT	CASSPTGTGRTDTQYF
TRBD1	TRBV5-6	TRBJ1-6	NA	15	TGTGCCAGCAGTCCAGGGGGGGCCATCAGTTCACCCCTCCACTTT	CASSPGGAISSPLHF
TRBD1	TRBV10-3	TRBJ2-1	few	16	TGTGCCATCAGTGACCCCGACAGGGGTGCGGATAATGAGCAGTTCTTC	CAISDPDRGADNEQFF
NA	TRBV9	TRBJ1-2	NA	13	TGTGCCAGCAGCGTAAATCAGCTTTATGGCTACACCTTC	CASSVNQLYGYTF
TRBD1	TRBV27	TRBJ1-5	few	15	TGTGCCAGCAGTTTACGACAGGGGGTCAATCAGCCCCAGCATTTT	CASSLRQGVNQPQHF
NA	TRBV29-1	TRBJ1-2	NA	14	TGCAGCGTTGAAGGGGGAAGGACTGTCTATGGCTACACCTTC	CSVEGGRTVYGYTF
NA	TRBV18	TRBJ1-4	NA	14	TGTGCCAGCTCCCGGACCGGGGGGAGTGAAAAACTGTTTTTT	CASSRTGGSEKLFF
NA	TRBV6-5	TRBJ2-3	NA	15	TGTGCCAGCGGGAGGACAGTTTCTAGCACAGATACGCAGTATTTT	CASGRTVSSTDTQYF
TRBD1	TRBV6-1	TRBJ1-5	NA	17	TGTGCCAGCAGTGAATATGGGACAGGGTTTAGCAATCAGCCCCAGCATTTT	CASSEYGTGFSNQPQHF
NA	TRBV25-1	TRBJ2-5	few	12	TGTGCCAGCAGTCCCTCCCGGGGGACCCAGTACTTC	CASSPSRGTQYF
NA	TRBV7-2	TRBJ2-3	NA	14	TGTGCCAGCAGCCTGGCCTCTTCCACAGATACGCAGTATTTT	CASSLASSTDTQYF
NA	TRBV7-9	TRBJ2-2	NA	16	TGTGCCAGCAGCCCTACAGGGTCGGCGAACACCGGGGAGCTGTTTTTT	CASSPTGSANTGELFF
NA	TRBV29-1	TRBJ2-3	NA	12	TGCAGCGTTGGCAGGGACGCAGATACGCAGTATTTT	CSVGRDADTQYF
TRBD1	TRBV30	TRBJ1-1	NA	15	TGTGCCTGGAGGTACGGGACAGGGGTTACCACTGAAGCTTTCTTT	CAWRYGTGVTTEAFF
TRBD1	TRBV18	TRBJ2-1	NA	16	TGTGCCAGCTCACCAGTCGGGACAGGGGGTTACAATGAGCAGTTCTTC	CASSPVGTGGYNEQFF
TRBD1	TRBV11-3	TRBJ2-7	NA	17	TGTGCCAGCAGCCCAACCCTAGGGGACAGTTTCTCCTACGAGCAGTACTTC	CASSPTLGDSFSYEQYF
NA	TRBV5-1	TRBJ2-1	NA	14	TGCGCCAGCAGCGTGGACAAAGGCTACAATGAGCAGTTCTTC	CASSVDKGYNEQFF
TRBD1	TRBV9	TRBJ2-1	NA	15	TGTGCCAGCAGCGTATCCGGGACAGGGGTCTATGAGCAGTTCTTC	CASSVSGTGVYEQFF
TRBD1	TRBV6-5	TRBJ1-2	NA	14	TGTGCCAGCAGTACCCAAGGGACAGGGGACGGCTACACCTTC	CASSTQGTGDGYTF
NA	TRBV13	TRBJ2-5	NA	11	TGTGCCAGCAGCCAAGGGGAGACCCAGTACTTC	CASSQGETQYF
NA	TRBV27	TRBJ2-7	NA	17	TGTGCCAGCAGTTTATATCCCCCTCGTGGGAGCTCCTACGAGCAGTACTTC	CASSLYPPRGSSYEQYF
TRBD1	TRBV6-5	TRBJ1-1	once	14	TGTGCCAGCAGCCGGGACAGGGGAGCCACTGAAGCTTTCTTT	CASSRDRGATEAFF